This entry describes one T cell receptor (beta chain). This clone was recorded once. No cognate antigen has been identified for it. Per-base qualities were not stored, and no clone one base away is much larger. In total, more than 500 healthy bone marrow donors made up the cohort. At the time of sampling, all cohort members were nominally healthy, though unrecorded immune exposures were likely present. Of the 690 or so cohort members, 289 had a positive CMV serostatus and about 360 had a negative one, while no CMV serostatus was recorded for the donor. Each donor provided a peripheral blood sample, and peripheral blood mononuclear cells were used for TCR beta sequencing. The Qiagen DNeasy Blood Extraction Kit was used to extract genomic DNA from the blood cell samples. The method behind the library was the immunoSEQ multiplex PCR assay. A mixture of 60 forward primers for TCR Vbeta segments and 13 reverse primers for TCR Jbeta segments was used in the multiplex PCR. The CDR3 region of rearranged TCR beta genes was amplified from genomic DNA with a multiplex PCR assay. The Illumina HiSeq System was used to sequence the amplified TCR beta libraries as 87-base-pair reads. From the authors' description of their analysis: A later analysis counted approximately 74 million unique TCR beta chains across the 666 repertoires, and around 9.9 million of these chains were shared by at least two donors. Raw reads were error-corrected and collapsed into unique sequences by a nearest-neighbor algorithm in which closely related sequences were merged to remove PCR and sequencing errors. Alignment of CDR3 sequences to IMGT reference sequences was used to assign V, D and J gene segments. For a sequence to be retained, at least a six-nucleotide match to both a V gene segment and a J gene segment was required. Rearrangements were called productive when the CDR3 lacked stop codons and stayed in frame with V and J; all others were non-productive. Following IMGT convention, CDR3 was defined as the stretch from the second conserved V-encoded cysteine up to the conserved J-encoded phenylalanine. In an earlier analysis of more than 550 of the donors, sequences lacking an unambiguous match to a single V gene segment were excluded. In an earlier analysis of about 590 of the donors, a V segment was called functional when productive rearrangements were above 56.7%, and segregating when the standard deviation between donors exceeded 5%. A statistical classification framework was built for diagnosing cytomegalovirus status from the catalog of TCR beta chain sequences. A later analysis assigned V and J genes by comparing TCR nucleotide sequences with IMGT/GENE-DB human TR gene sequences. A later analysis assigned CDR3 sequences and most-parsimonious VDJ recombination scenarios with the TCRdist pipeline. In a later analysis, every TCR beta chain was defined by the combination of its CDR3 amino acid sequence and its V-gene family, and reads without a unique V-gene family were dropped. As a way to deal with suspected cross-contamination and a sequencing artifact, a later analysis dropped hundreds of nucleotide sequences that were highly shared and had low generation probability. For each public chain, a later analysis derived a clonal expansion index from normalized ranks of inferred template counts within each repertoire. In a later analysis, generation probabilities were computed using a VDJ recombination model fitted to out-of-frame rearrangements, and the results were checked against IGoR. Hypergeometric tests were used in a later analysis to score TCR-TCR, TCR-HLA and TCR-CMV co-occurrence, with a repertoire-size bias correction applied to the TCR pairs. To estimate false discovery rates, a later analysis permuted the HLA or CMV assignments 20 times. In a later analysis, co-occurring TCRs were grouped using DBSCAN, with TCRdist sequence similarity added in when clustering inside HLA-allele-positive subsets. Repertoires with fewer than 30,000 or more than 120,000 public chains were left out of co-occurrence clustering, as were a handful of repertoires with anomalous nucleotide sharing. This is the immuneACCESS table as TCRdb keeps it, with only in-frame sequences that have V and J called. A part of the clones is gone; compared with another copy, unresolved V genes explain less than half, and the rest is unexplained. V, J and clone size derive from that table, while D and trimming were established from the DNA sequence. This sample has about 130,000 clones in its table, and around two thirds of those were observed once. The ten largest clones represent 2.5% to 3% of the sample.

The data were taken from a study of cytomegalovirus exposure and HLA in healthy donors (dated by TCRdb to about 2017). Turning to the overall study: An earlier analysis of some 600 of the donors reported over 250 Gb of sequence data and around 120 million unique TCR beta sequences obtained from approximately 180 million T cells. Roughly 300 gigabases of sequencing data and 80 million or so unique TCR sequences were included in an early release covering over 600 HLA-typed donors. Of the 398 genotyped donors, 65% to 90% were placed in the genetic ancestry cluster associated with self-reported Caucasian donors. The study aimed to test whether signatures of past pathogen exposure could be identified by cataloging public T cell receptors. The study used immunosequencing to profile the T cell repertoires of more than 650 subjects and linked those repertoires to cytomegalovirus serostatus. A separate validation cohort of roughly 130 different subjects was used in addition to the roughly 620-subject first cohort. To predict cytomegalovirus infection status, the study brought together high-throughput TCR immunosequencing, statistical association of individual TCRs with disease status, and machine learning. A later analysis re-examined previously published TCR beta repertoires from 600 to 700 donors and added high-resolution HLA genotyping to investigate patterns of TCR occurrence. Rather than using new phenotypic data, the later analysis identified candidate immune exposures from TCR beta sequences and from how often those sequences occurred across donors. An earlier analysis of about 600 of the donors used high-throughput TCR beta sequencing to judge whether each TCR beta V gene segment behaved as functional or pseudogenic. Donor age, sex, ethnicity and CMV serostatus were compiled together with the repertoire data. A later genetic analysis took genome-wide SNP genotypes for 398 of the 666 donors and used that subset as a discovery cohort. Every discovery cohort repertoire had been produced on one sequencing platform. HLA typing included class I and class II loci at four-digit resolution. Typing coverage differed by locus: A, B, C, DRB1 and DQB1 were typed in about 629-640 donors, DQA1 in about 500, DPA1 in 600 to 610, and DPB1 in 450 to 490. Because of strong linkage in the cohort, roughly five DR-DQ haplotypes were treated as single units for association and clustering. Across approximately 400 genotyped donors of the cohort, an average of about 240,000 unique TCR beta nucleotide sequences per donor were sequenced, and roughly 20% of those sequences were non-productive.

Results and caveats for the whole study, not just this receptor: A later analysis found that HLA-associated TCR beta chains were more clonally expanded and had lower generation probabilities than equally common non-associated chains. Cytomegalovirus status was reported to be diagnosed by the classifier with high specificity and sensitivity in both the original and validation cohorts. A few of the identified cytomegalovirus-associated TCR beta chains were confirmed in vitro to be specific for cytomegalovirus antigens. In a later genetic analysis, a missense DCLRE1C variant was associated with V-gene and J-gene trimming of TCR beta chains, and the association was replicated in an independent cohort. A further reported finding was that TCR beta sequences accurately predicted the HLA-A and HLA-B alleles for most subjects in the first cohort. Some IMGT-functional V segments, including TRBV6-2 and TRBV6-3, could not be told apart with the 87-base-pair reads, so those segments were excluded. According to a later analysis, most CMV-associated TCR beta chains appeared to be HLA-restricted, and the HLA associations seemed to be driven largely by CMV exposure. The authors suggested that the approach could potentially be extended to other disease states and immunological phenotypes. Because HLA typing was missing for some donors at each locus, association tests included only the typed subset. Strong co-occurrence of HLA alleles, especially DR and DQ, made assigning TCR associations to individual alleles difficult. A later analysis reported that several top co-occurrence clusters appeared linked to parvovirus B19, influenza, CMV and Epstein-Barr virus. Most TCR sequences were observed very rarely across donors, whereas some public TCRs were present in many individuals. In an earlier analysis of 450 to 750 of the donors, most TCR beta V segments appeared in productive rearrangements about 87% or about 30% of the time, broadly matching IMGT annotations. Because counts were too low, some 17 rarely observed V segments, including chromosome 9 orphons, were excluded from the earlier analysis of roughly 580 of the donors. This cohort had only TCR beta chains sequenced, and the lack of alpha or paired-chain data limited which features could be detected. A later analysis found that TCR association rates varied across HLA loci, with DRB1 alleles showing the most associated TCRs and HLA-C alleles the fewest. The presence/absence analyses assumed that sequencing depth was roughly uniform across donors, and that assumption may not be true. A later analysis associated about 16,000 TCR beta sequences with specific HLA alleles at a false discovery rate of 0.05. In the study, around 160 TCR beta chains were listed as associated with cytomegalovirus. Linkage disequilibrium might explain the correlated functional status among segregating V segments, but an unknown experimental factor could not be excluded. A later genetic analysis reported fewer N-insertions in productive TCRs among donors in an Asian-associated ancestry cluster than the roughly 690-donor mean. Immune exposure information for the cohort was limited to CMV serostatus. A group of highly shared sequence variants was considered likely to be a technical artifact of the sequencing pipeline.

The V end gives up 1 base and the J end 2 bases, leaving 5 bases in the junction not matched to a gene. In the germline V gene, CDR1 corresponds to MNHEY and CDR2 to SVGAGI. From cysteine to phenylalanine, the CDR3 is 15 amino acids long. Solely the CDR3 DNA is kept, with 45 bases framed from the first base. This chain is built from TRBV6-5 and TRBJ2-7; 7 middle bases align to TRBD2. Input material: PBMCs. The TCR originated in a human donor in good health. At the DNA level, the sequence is TGTGCCAGCAGTTACTGGGCTAGCGGAGCCTACGAGCAGTACTTC. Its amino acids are CASSYWASGAYEQYF.